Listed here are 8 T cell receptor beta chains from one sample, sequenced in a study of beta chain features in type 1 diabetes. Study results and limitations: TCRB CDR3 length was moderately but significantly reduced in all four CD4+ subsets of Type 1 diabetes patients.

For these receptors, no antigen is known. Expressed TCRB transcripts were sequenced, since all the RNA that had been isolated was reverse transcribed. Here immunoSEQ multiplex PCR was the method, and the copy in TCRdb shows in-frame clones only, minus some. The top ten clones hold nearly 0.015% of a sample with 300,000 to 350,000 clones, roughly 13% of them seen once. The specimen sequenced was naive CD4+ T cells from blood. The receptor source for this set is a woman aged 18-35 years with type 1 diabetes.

The CDR3 coding sequence is TGTGCCAGCAGCTTACCGGCTAGCGGGACCGGGGAGCTGTTTTTT. Protein product: CASSLPASGTGELFF. The J gene is TRBJ2-2, the V gene TRBV7-3; 8 bases match TRBD2. This CDR3 comprises 15 residues. CDR1 is SGHTA, CDR2 FQGTGA, per germline. V shed 2 bases and J 5 bases; nucleotides not matched to a gene: 4. Full variable domain (rest looked up from reference TRBV7-3 and TRBJ2-2): GAGVSQTPSNKVTEKGKYVELRCDPISGHTALYWYRQSLGQGPEFLIYFQGTGAADDSGLPNDRFFAVRPEGSVSTLKIQRTERGDSAVYLCASSLPASGTGELFFGEGSRLTVL.

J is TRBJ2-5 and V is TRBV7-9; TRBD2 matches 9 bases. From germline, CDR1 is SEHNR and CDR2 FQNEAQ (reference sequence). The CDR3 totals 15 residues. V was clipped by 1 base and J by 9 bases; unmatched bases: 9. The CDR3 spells CASSLGTSATEAQYF. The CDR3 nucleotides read TGTGCCAGCAGCTTAGGGACTAGCGCGACGGAAGCCCAGTACTTC.

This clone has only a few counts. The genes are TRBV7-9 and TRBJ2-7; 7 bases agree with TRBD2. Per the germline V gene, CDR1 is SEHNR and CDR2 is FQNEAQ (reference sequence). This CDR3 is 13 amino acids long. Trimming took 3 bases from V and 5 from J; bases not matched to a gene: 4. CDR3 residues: CASSFAGVNEQYF. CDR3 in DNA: TGTGCCAGCAGCTTTGCGGGAGTCAACGAGCAGTACTTC.

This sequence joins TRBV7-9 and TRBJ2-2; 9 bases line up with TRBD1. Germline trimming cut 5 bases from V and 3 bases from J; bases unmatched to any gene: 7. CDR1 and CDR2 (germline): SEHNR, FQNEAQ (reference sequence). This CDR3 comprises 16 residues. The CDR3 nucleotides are TGTGCCAGCAGCCCACCGGACAGGGGTTACACCGGGGAGCTGTTTTTT. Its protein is CASSPPDRGYTGELFF.

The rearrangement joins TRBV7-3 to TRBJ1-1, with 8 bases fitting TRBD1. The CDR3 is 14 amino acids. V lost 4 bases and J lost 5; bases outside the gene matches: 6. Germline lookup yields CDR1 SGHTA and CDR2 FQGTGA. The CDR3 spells CASSSTGAGTEAFF. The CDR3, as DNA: TGTGCCAGCAGCTCGACAGGGGCAGGGACTGAAGCTTTCTTT.

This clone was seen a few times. The CDR3 sequence: CASSPETSGDTQYF. The CDR3 coding sequence is TGTGCCAGCAGCCCCGAGACTAGCGGGGATACGCAGTATTTT. The chain is built from TRBV7-3 and TRBJ2-3; 10 nucleotides agree with TRBD2. The CDR3 covers 14 residues. V trimming: 5 bases; J trimming: 6 bases; junction bases outside the gene matches: 5. Germline-derived CDR1 and CDR2 are SGHTA and FQGTGA.

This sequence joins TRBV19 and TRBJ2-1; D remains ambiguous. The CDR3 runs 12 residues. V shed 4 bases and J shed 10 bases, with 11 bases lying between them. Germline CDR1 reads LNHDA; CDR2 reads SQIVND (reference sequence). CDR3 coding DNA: TGTGCCAGTAGTACCTATAATCGGGAGCAGTTCTTC. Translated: CASSTYNREQFF.

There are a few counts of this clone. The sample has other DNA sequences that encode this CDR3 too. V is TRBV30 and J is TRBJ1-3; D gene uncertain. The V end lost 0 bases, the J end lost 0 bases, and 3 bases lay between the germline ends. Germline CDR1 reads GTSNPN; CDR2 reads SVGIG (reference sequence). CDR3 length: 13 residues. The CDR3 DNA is TGTGCCTGGAGTGTGAGCTCTGGAAACACCATATATTTT. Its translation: CAWSVSSGNTIYF.